This T cell receptor (beta chain) emerged from a study of OX40 agonist ivuxolimab in advanced cancers. Study background: Patients received intravenous ivuxolimab every 2 weeks at 0.01 to 10 mg/kg.

Profiled with immunoSEQ multiplex PCR; TCRdb holds only in-frame clones, not every one. The repertoire has approximately 79,000 clones, around 94% of them found once; the top ten carry around 21%. Trimming removed 2 bases at V and 1 base at J, with 5 bases between. In germline, CDR1 is MNHEY, CDR2 SVGAGI. This CDR3 has 13 amino acids. Study observations and caveats: Partial responders dosed at 0.1-3.0 mg/kg displayed clonal expansion ranking among the lowest.

On this clone itself: Its antigen is undetermined.

This TCR derives from an adult with an advanced solid tumor such as melanoma, head and neck, liver or kidney cancer. The V call is TRBV6-5, the J call TRBJ1-1; D call uncertain. The sequences come from CD4+ or CD8+ T cells sorted from blood, collected in a trial of the OX40 agonist ivuxolimab. The CDR3 spells CASSYRTNTEAFF. The CDR3 nucleotides read TGTGCCAGCAGTTACAGAACGAACACTGAAGCTTTCTTT.